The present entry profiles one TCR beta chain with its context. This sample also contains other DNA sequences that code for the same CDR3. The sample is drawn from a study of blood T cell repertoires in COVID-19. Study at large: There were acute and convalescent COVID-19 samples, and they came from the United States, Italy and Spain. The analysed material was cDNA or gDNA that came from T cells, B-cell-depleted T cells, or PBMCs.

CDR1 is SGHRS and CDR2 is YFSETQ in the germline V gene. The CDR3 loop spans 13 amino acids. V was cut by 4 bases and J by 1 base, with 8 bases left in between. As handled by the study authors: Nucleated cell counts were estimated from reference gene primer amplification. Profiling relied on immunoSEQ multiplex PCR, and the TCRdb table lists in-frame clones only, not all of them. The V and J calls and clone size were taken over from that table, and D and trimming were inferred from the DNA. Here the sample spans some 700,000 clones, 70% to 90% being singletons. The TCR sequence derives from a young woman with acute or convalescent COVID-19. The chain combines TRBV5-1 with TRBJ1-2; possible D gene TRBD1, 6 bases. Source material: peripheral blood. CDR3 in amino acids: CASSQDSNYGYTF. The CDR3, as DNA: TGCGCCAGCAGCCAGGACAGTAACTATGGCTACACCTTC.